Below, 20 T cell receptor beta chains from the same sample are listed, as sequenced in a study of blood T cell repertoires in COVID-19. Clones were sequenced by immunoSEQ multiplex PCR, and TCRdb holds only the in-frame ones, with some missing. The sample records about 250,000 clones, around four fifths being singletons. What was sequenced was peripheral blood. The receptors here all came from a man in his forties or fifties with active or convalescent COVID-19.

V gene TRBV7-9 combines with J gene TRBJ2-1; D perhaps matches TRBD1 (5 bases). The CDR3 spans 13 residues. In germline, CDR1 is SEHNR, CDR2 FQNEAQ (reference sequence). Trimming pared 1 base from V and 9 bases from J, leaving 10 bases between. CDR3 protein: CASSLEAGLEQFF. The CDR3 region has the DNA TGTGCCAGCAGCTTAGAGGCAGGGCTTGAGCAGTTCTTC.

The chain joins TRBV11-3 to TRBJ2-7, with TRBD1 as a possible D gene (5 bases). The V and J ends lost 8 bases and 2 bases respectively, with 13 bases between them. The CDR3 is 13 amino acids. Germline CDR1 reads SGHNT; CDR2 reads YENEEA. CDR3 sequence: CASCPVGAYEQYF. For the CDR3, the DNA is TGTGCCAGCTGCCCCGTAGGGGCCTACGAGCAGTACTTC.

The chain joins TRBV24-1 to TRBJ2-5, with 7 bases aligning to TRBD2. After removal of 4 bases from V and 9 bases from J, the junction contained 19 bases not matched to a gene. The CDR3 runs 17 residues. CDR1 and CDR2 (germline): KGHDR, SFDVKD. CDR3 bases: TGTGCCACCAGTGACCCGCTGGACTCTCGGGAGGTTGGTGCCCAGTACTTC. Amino acid sequence: CATSDPLDSREVGAQYF.

The chain links TRBV19 to TRBJ2-1; 11 nucleotides align to TRBD2. The CDR3 has 15 residues. Germline loops: CDR1 LNHDA, CDR2 SQIVND (reference sequence). After removal of 6 bases from V and 12 bases from J, the junction contained 13 bases not matched to a gene. The CDR3 region is CASSPRLAGQGGQFF. In nucleotides, the CDR3 is TGTGCCAGTAGCCCTCGACTAGCGGGGCAAGGCGGGCAGTTCTTC. Full variable domain (missing parts from reference TRBV19 and TRBJ2-1): DGGITQSPKYLFRKEGQNVTLSCEQNLNHDAMYWYRQDPGQGLRLIYYSQIVNDFQKGDIAEGYSVSREKKESFPLTVTSAQKNPTAFYLCASSPRLAGQGGQFFGPGTRLTVL.

This rearrangement joins TRBV18 to TRBJ2-2, with a tentative D call TRBD1 (5 bases). Per the germline V gene, CDR1 is KGHSH and CDR2 is LQKENI. This CDR3 spans 13 amino acids. V lost 3 bases, J lost 6 bases, and 8 bases lay in between. CDR3 in DNA: TGTGCCAGCTCACCGGGGCGGTCCGGGGAGCTGTTTTTT. Translation gives CASSPGRSGELFF.

The V and J genes are TRBV6-5 and TRBJ2-1; 7 bases fit TRBD1. The germline V gene encodes CDR1 MNHEY and CDR2 SVGAGI. V dropped 7 bases and J dropped 4; count of bases not matched to a gene: 10. CDR3 length: 15 residues. CDR3 in amino acids: CASKTGTERYNEQFF. The DNA of the CDR3 is TGTGCCAGCAAAACCGGGACAGAACGTTACAATGAGCAGTTCTTC.

The J gene is TRBJ2-7, the V gene TRBV3-1 (or the pseudogene TRBV3-2), with D tentatively TRBD2 (6 bases). The germline V gene has CDR1 LGHDT and CDR2 YNNKEL (reference sequence). This CDR3 comprises 15 residues. Trimming cost V 1 base and J 0 bases, with 10 bases left between them. CDR3 DNA sequence: TGTGCCAGCAGCCAAGCGGGGGTTTCCTCCTACGAGCAGTACTTC. Its protein product is CASSQAGVSSYEQYF.

The V gene is TRBV20-1, the J gene TRBJ2-1; D uncertain. The germline V and J ends were trimmed by 0 bases and 9 bases, with 6 bases remaining between them. In germline, CDR1 is DFQATT, CDR2 SNEGSKA (reference sequence). The CDR3 spans 11 residues. The CDR3 DNA follows: TGCAGTGCTAGAGATATCCCTGAGCAGTTCTTC. Protein: CSARDIPEQFF.

This chain joins TRBV24-1 and TRBJ1-2, with 10 bases fitting TRBD1. Looked up from germline, CDR1 is KGHDR and CDR2 is SFDVKD. The CDR3 is made up of 15 amino acids. The V and J ends lost 3 bases and 7 bases, in that order; junction bases with no gene match: 7. The CDR3 loop is CATSDLGQGISGYTF. The CDR3 bases are TGTGCCACCAGTGATCTGGGACAGGGGATCAGTGGCTACACCTTC.

At least ten counts were recorded for this clone. This rearrangement joins TRBV29-1 to TRBJ2-7; D call uncertain. Trimming left V 0 bases short and J 3 bases short, with 15 bases between. The CDR3 is made up of 15 amino acids. Germline V lookup: CDR1 SQVTM, CDR2 ANQGSEA. CDR3 sequence reads: CSVEEYGSADYEQYF. The CDR3, as DNA: TGCAGCGTTGAAGAGTACGGTTCCGCCGACTACGAGCAGTACTTC.

A few counts support this clone. This rearrangement joins TRBV5-1 to TRBJ1-6, with 8 bases aligning to TRBD1. V lost 6 bases, J lost 5 bases, and 7 bases stayed unmatched. This CDR3 has 15 amino acids. CDR1 and CDR2 from the germline V gene are SGHRS and YFSETQ. The CDR3 region is CASTQGAGDNSPLHF. The CDR3 nucleotides read TGCGCCAGCACCCAGGGGGCTGGGGATAATTCACCCCTCCACTTT.

V usage is TRBV7-6 and J usage is TRBJ1-2; 12 bases align to TRBD1. Germline V gene lookup returns CDR1 SGHVS and CDR2 FNYEAQ. The length of the CDR3 is 17 residues. Germline trimming cut 1 base from V and 8 bases from J; bases unmatched to any gene: 11. The CDR3: CASSLEVGQGARGGYTF. CDR3 in DNA: TGTGCCAGCAGCTTAGAAGTGGGACAGGGGGCTCGAGGGGGCTACACCTTC. The full variable domain, its missing parts supplied by reference TRBV7-6 and TRBJ1-2, is GAGVSQSPRYKVTKRGQDVALRCDPISGHVSLYWYRQALGQGPEFLTYFNYEAQQDKSGLPNDRFSAERPEGSISTLTIQRTEQRDSAMYRCASSLEVGQGARGGYTFGSGTRLTVV.

This clone was found once. The rearrangement links TRBV5-4 to TRBJ1-2; no reliable D call. V was pared by 0 bases and J by 2 bases, with 8 bases between. Germline CDR1 and CDR2: SGHNT and YYREEE (reference sequence). The CDR3 totals 14 residues. The CDR3 reads CASSLDSKNYGYTF. DNA for the CDR3: TGTGCCAGCAGCTTGGACAGTAAGAACTATGGCTACACCTTC. Complete variable domain (other parts from reference TRBV5-4 and TRBJ1-2): ETGVTQSPTHLIKTRGQQVTLRCSSQSGHNTVSWYQQALGQGPQFIFQYYREEENGRGNFPPRFSGLQFPNYSSELNVNALELDDSALYLCASSLDSKNYGYTFGSGTRLTVV.

This clone was found once. The V call is TRBV19, the J call TRBJ1-1, with 8 bases that match TRBD1. This CDR3 has 12 amino acids. Germline trimming cut 9 bases from V and 0 bases from J; bases unmatched to any gene: 0. Germline CDR1 is LNHDA and CDR2 is SQIVND (reference sequence). The DNA for the CDR3 is TGTGCCAGCAGGGGGCTGAACACTGAAGCTTTCTTT. Translation: CASRGLNTEAFF.

This clone turned up a few times. The V call is TRBV7-9, the J call TRBJ2-1; a possible D gene is TRBD2 (6 bases). CDR1 and CDR2 (germline): SEHNR, FQNEAQ (reference sequence). Trimming pared 4 bases from V and 5 bases from J, leaving 15 bases between. This CDR3 region has 15 residues. In DNA, the CDR3 is TGTGCCAGCAGCTATGTGCGGGACCCTGACAATGAGCAGTTCTTC. Translated, it gives CASSYVRDPDNEQFF.

The chain combines TRBV24-1 with TRBJ1-5; 10 bases align to TRBD1. V lost 3 bases, J lost 9 bases, and 10 bases stayed unmatched. Per the germline V gene, CDR1 is KGHDR and CDR2 is SFDVKD. This CDR3 spans 16 amino acids. DNA for the CDR3: TGTGCCACCAGTGATGGGGGACAGGGGACGTCTTTGCCCCAGCATTTT. The encoded protein is CATSDGGQGTSLPQHF.

The chain is built from TRBV7-6 and TRBJ2-3; D possibly corresponds to TRBD2 (6 bases). The ends were cut back, 0 bases at V and 6 bases at J, with 22 bases in the middle. Germline assignment: CDR1 SGHVS and CDR2 FNYEAQ. The length of the CDR3 is 18 residues. CDR3 sequence reads: CASSLAAAGGAIPDTQYF. The CDR3 DNA sequence: TGTGCCAGCAGCTTAGCGGCCGCGGGCGGGGCGATTCCGGATACGCAGTATTTT.

This clone was seen a few times. The rearrangement joins TRBV7-2 to TRBJ2-5, with D possibly TRBD2 on 5 matching bases. The V end was cut by 5 bases, the J end by 1 base, with 14 bases between. This CDR3 is 15 amino acids long. Germline V gene lookup returns CDR1 SGHTA and CDR2 FQGNSA. This chain's CDR3 is CASSPPSGRQETQYF. CDR3 in DNA: TGTGCCAGCAGCCCGCCCAGCGGTCGCCAAGAGACCCAGTACTTC.

CDR3 sequence (DNA): TGTGCCAGCAGCAGGGAGGGACTAGGGACTCAAGAGACCCAGTACTTC. Its translation is CASSREGLGTQETQYF. The chain links TRBV5-4 to TRBJ2-5; TRBD2 matches 8 bases. The V gene end was trimmed by 4 bases and the J gene end by 2 bases; junction bases not matched to a gene: 10. The CDR3 has 16 residues. Germline-derived CDR1 and CDR2 are SGHNT and YYREEE (reference sequence).

The CDR3 DNA sequence: TGCAGTGCTAGTTGGCAGGGGGGCGGGGAGCTGTTTTTT. Amino acids: CSASWQGGGELFF. The chain joins TRBV20-1 to TRBJ2-2, with a possible D match to TRBD1 (7 bases). The CDR3 length is 13 residues. Germline assignment: CDR1 DFQATT and CDR2 SNEGSKA (reference sequence). The V and J ends lost 3 bases and 7 bases respectively, with 12 bases between them.